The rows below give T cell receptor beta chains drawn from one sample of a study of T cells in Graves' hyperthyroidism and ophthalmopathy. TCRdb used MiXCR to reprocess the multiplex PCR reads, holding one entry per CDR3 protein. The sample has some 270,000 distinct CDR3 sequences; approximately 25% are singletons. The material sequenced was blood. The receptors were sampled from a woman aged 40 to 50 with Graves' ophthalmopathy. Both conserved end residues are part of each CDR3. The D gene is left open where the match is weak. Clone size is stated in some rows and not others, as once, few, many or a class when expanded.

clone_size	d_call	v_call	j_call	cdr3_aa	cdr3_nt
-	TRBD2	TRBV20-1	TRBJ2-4	CSASPAGGTKNIQYF	TGCAGTGCTAGTCCAGCGGGAGGGACCAAAAACATTCAGTACTTC
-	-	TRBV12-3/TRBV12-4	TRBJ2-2	CASSRGPLGTGELFF	TGTGCCAGCAGCAGGGGTCCCCTGGGCACCGGGGAGCTGTTTTTT
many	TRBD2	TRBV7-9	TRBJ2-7	CASSFEAGGSYEQYF	TGTGCCAGCAGCTTTGAAGCGGGAGGTTCCTACGAGCAGTACTTC
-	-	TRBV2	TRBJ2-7	CASSEVRSFEQYF	TGTGCCAGCAGTGAAGTTAGGAGTTTCGAGCAGTACTTC
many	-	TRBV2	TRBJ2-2	CASIFAGNTGELFF	TGTGCCAGCATCTTTGCGGGGAACACCGGGGAGCTGTTTTTT
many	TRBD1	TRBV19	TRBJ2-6	CASRQQGKRVLAGANVLTF	TGTGCCAGTCGACAACAGGGGAAGAGGGTCCTAGCTGGGGCCAACGTCCTGACTTTC
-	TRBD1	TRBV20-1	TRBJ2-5	CSARATGIRETQYF	TGCAGTGCTAGAGCGACAGGGATAAGAGAGACCCAGTACTTC
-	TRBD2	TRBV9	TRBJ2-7	CASSPSYSGSHEQYF	TGTGCCAGCAGCCCCTCATATAGCGGGAGCCACGAGCAGTACTTC
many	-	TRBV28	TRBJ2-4	CASSQTGLKNIQYF	TGTGCCAGCAGTCAAACAGGGTTGAAAAACATTCAGTACTTC
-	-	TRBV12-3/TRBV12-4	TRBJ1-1	CASSFRLTNTEAFF	TGTGCCAGCAGTTTTAGACTTACGAACACTGAAGCTTTCTTT
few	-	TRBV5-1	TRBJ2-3	CASSEGVTDTQYF	TGCGCCAGCAGTGAGGGAGTCACAGATACGCAGTATTTT
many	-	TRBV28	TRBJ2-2	CASSFMRLANTGELFF	TGTGCCAGCAGTTTTATGAGACTCGCGAACACCGGGGAGCTGTTTTTT
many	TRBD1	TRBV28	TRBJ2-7	CASSSLTGGQRIEQYF	TGTGCCAGCAGTTCTCTGACAGGGGGCCAGCGGATCGAGCAGTACTTC
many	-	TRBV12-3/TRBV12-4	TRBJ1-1	CASSLKRQLIEAFF	TGTGCCAGCAGTCTGAAACGACAGTTAATCGAAGCTTTCTTT
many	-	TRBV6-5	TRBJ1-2	CASSYADSNYGYTF	TGTGCCAGCAGTTACGCCGACAGTAACTATGGCTACACCTTC
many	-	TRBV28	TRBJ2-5	CASSFGLDWETQYF	TGTGCCAGCAGTTTCGGCTTGGATTGGGAGACCCAGTACTTC
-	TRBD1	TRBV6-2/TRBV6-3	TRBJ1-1	CASSATGKGTEAFF	TGTGCCAGCAGTGCGACAGGGAAGGGGACCGAAGCTTTCTTT
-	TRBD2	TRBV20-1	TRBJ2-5	CSARDFREVGETQYF	TGCAGTGCTAGAGATTTTCGGGAGGTCGGGGAGACCCAGTACTTC
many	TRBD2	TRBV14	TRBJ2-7	CASSRIGTSDSYEQYF	TGTGCCAGCAGCCGAATCGGGACTAGCGACTCCTACGAGCAGTACTTC
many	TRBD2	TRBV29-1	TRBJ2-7	CSVRPSGTWGEQYF	TGCAGCGTCCGGCCTAGCGGGACGTGGGGGGAGCAGTACTTC
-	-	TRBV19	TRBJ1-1	CASSGSWGPHTEAFF	TGTGCCAGTAGCGGGAGTTGGGGACCTCACACTGAAGCTTTCTTT
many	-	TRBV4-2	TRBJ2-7	CASSQGTPSYEQYF	TGTGCCAGCAGCCAAGGGACGCCTTCCTACGAGCAGTACTTC
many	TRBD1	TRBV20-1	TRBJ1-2	CSARGRDRGFEGYTF	TGCAGTGCCCGAGGTCGGGACAGAGGCTTCGAAGGCTACACCTTC
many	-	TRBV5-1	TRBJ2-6	CASSFAGIGSGANVLTF	TGCGCCAGCAGCTTCGCAGGGATAGGCTCTGGGGCCAACGTCCTGACTTTC
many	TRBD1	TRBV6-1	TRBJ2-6	CATHRGAGANVLTF	TGTGCCACCCACAGGGGGGCCGGGGCCAACGTCCTGACTTTC
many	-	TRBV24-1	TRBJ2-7	CATSDPGLEQYF	TGTGCCACCAGTGATCCTGGACTCGAGCAGTACTTC
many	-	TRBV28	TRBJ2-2	CASSLGSEGYDGELFF	TGTGCCAGCAGTTTAGGGTCGGAGGGCTATGACGGGGAGCTGTTTTTT
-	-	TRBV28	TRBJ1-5	CASSPAISNQPQHF	TGTGCCAGCAGTCCCGCGATAAGCAATCAGCCCCAGCATTTT
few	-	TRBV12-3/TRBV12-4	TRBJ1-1	CASSLRARITEAFF	TGTGCCAGCAGTTTAAGAGCCCGGATCACTGAAGCTTTCTTT
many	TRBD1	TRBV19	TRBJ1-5	CASSQTQGATGQPQHF	TGTGCCAGTAGCCAGACCCAGGGGGCGACCGGTCAGCCCCAGCATTTT
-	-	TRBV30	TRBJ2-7	CAWSEGGYEQYF	TGTGCCTGGAGTGAAGGGGGCTACGAGCAGTACTTC
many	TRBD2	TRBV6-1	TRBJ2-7	CASSEGTSGLPYEQYF	TGTGCCAGCAGTGAAGGGACTAGCGGCCTCCCCTACGAGCAGTACTTC
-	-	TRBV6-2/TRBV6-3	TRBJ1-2	CASSYSNYGYTF	TGTGCCAGCAGTTACTCCAACTATGGCTACACCTTC
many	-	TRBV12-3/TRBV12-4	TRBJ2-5	CASSLSQETQYF	TGTGCCAGCAGTTTAAGCCAAGAGACCCAGTACTTC
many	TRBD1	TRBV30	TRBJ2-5	CAWSLASIDRGRETQYF	TGTGCCTGGAGTCTCGCCAGTATAGACAGGGGGCGAGAGACCCAGTACTTC
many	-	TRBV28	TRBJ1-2	CASDKGSGYTF	TGTGCCAGCGATAAGGGGAGTGGCTACACCTTC
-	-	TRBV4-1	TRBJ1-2	CASSPVGATGGYTF	TGCGCCAGCAGCCCCGTTGGGGCGACAGGCGGCTACACCTTC
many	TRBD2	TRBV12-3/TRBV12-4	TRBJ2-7	CASSLASGEEQYF	TGTGCCAGCAGTTTGGCCAGCGGGGAGGAGCAGTACTTC
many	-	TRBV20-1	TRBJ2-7	CSARERQVSYEQYF	TGCAGTGCTAGAGAACGTCAGGTTTCCTACGAGCAGTACTTC
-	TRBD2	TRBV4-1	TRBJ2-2	CASSQDQREANTGELFF	TGCGCCAGCAGCCAAGATCAGCGGGAGGCGAACACCGGGGAGCTGTTTTTT
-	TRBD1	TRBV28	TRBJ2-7	CASSLRRRGPLSYEQYF	TGTGCCAGCAGTTTACGTCGTAGGGGGCCCCTCTCCTACGAGCAGTACTTC
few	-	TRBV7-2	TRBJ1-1	CASSWRGTSTTEAFF	TGTGCCAGCAGCTGGAGGGGGACGTCGACCACTGAAGCTTTCTTT
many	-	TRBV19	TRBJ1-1	CASSIPGYTEAFF	TGTGCCAGTAGTATACCAGGATACACTGAAGCTTTCTTT
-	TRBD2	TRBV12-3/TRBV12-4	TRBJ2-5	CASSFSGRWETQYF	TGTGCCAGCAGTTTTAGCGGGAGGTGGGAGACCCAGTACTTC